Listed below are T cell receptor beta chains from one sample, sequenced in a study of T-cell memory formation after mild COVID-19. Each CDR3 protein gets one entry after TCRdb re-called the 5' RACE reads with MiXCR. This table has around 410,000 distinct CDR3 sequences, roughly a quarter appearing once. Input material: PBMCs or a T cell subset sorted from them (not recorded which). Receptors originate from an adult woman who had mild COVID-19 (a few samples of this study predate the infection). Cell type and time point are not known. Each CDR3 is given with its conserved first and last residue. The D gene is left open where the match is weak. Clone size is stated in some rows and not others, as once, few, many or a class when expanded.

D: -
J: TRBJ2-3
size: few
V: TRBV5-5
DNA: TGTGCCAGCACGAGGGGGAGGGGCAGAGATACGCAGTATTTT
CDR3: CASTRGRGRDTQYF

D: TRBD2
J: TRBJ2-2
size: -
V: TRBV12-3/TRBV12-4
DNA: TGTGCCAGCAGTTCCTTATCGGGGGGGGCAACCGGGGAGCTGTTTTTT
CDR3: CASSSLSGGATGELFF

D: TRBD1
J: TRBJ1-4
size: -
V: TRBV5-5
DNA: TGTGCCAGCAGCGGCCAGGGGGCAACTAATGAAAAACTGTTTTTT
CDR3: CASSGQGATNEKLFF

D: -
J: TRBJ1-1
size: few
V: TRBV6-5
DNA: TGTGCCAGCAGTTACGATGGGAACACTGAAGCTTTCTTT
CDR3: CASSYDGNTEAFF

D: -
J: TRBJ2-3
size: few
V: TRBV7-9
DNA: TGTGCCAGCAGCTTTGAGGGTAGCACAGATACGCAGTATTTT
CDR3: CASSFEGSTDTQYF

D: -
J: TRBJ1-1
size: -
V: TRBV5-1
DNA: TGCGCCAGCAGCCGAGACTCCGAGGCTTTCTTT
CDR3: CASSRDSEAFF

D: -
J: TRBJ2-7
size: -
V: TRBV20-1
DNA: TGCAGTGCTAGAGATCAAGGGGTCTCCTACGAGCAGTACTTC
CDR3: CSARDQGVSYEQYF

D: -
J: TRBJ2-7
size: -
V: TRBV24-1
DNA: TGTGCCACCAGTGATCCGGGGCTCGGATCCTACGAGCAGTACTTC
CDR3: CATSDPGLGSYEQYF

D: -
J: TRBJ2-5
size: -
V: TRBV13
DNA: TGTGCCAGCAGCCGAATTGGGGCGGGCCCGTTACAAGAGACCCAGTACTTC
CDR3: CASSRIGAGPLQETQYF

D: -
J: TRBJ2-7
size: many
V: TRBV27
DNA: TGTGCCAGCAGTCGCCTTTACACCTACGAGCAGTACTTC
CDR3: CASSRLYTYEQYF

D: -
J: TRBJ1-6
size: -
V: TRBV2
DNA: TGTGCCAGCTCTACAACGACAAATAATTCACCCCTCCACTTT
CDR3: CASSTTTNNSPLHF

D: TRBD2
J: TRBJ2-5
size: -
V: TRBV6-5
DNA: TGTGCCAGCTCTAAGGGCTTGTCTAGCGGGAGGAAAGAGACCCAGTACTTC
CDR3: CASSKGLSSGRKETQYF

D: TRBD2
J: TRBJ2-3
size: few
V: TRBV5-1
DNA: TGCGCCAGCACCCAGGGCCCACGGGGGGGCACAGATACGCAGTATTTT
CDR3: CASTQGPRGGTDTQYF

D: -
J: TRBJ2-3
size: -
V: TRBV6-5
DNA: TGTGCCAGCAGTTACGACGGGCGCACAGATACGCAGTATTTT
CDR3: CASSYDGRTDTQYF

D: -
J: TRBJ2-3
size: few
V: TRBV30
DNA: TGTGCCTGGAGTCCTGGCCTCGCCACAGATACGCAGTATTTT
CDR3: CAWSPGLATDTQYF

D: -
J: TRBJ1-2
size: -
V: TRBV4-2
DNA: TGTGCCAGCAGCCAAGATCCCAGAGAGGCTGGCTACACCTTC
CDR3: CASSQDPREAGYTF

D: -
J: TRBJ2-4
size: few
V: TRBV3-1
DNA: TGTGCCAGCAGCCTCGGAGGAGGGCTCAACATTCAGTACTTC
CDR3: CASSLGGGLNIQYF

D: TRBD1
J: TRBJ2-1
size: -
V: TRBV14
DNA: TGTGCCAGCAGCCAACGCAGTTTGGGACAGGGGGCCCGCAATGAGCAGTTCTTC
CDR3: CASSQRSLGQGARNEQFF

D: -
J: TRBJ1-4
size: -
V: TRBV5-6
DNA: TGTGCCAGCAGCTTGAGGACCACGGGGTCCGAAAAACTGTTTTTT
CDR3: CASSLRTTGSEKLFF

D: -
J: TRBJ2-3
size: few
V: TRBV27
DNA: TGTGCCAGCGGAGATGTAACAGATACGCAGTATTTT
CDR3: CASGDVTDTQYF

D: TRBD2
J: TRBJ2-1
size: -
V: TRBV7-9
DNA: TGTGCCAGCAGCCTACTAGCGGGGGAACATTACAATGAGCAGTTCTTC
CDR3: CASSLLAGEHYNEQFF

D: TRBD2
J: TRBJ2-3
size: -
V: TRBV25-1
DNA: TGTGCCAGCAGTGAAGCAGGGACTAGCGGGACAGGGAGAGGAGGAGATACGCAGTATTTT
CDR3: CASSEAGTSGTGRGGDTQYF

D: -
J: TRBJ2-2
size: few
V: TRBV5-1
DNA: TGCGCCAGCAGCTTGAGGCAGGAGGGGACCGGGGAGCTGTTTTTT
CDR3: CASSLRQEGTGELFF

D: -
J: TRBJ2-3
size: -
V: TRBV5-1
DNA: TGCGCCAGCAGCTTGTCGGGCAGGGTAACAGATACGCAGTATTTT
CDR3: CASSLSGRVTDTQYF

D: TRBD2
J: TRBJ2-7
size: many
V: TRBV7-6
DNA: TGTGCCAGCAGCTTAAATGGTGGACTAGCGGGAGGAATCTCCTACGAGCAGTACTTC
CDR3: CASSLNGGLAGGISYEQYF

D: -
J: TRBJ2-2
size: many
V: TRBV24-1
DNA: TGTGCCACCAGTGATTTGCAAGGTAGTAGCAAGAACGCCGGGGAGCTGTTTTTT
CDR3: CATSDLQGSSKNAGELFF

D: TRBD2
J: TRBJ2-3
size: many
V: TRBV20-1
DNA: TGCAGTGCAAAGACTAGCGGCTCCACAGATACGCAGTATTTT
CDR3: CSAKTSGSTDTQYF

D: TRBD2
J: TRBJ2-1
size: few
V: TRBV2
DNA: TGTGCCAGCAGGGCTAGCGGGGATTACAATGAGCAGTTCTTC
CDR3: CASRASGDYNEQFF

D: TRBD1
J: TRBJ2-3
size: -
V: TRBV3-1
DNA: TGTGCCAGCAGCCGTACAGGGGTCGGGGTCAGCACAGATACGCAGTATTTT
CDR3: CASSRTGVGVSTDTQYF

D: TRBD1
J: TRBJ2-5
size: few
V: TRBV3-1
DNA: TGTGCCAGCAGCCAAGCTTCGACAGGGGGAAGAGAGACCCAGTACTTC
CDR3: CASSQASTGGRETQYF

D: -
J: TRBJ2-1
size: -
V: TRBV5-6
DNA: TGTGCCAGCAGCTTGATCTCTGGGCAGGGTGAGTTCTTC
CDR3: CASSLISGQGEFF

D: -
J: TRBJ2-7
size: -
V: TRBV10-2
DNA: TGCGCCAGCAGTGACGAGAGGACCTCCTACGAGCAGTACTTC
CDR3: CASSDERTSYEQYF

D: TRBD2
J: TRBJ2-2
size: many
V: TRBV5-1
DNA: TGCGCCAGCAGCTTGCCACTAGCGGGGACGAACACCGGGGAGCTGTTTTTT
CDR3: CASSLPLAGTNTGELFF

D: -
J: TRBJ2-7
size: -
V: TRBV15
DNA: TGTGCCACCAGCAGAGATTTTGGAGGGCAGGGGACCTACGAGCAGTACTTC
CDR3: CATSRDFGGQGTYEQYF

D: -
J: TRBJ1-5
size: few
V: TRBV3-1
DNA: TGTGCCAGTTCAGGGTTCAATCAGCCCCAGCATTTT
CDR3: CASSGFNQPQHF

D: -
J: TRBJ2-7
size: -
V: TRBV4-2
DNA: TGTGCCAGCAGCCAAGTTTGGGCAGGAAGCTCCTACGAGCAGTACTTC
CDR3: CASSQVWAGSSYEQYF

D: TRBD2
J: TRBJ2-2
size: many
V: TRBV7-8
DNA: TGTGCCAGCAGCTTGAGTGGAGCGGGATACACCGGGGAGCTGTTTTTT
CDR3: CASSLSGAGYTGELFF

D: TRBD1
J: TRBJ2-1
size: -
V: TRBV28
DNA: TGTGCCAGCAGACGGGACAGGGGAACATCCTCCTACAATGAGCAGTTCTTC
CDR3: CASRRDRGTSSYNEQFF

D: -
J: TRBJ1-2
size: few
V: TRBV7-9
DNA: TGTGCCAGCAGCTCGATCTGGGCAGGGCGGGGTAACTATGGCTACACCTTC
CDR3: CASSSIWAGRGNYGYTF

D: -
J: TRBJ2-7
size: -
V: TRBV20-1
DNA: TGCAGTGCTAGAGGTTTACGACAGGAAAATACCTACGAGCAGTACTTC
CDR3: CSARGLRQENTYEQYF

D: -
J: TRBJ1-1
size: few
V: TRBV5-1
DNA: TGCGCCAGCAGCCCAAGGACAGCAACGAACACTGAAGCTTTCTTT
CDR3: CASSPRTATNTEAFF

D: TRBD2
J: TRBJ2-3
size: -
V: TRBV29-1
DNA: TGCGGCGTGACCGGGACTAGCGGGAGGGAAACAGATACGCAGTATTTT
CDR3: CGVTGTSGRETDTQYF

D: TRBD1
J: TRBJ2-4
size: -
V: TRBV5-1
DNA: TGCGCCAGCAGCAGGGGGCAGGGCGCCAACAAAAACATTCAGTACTTC
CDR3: CASSRGQGANKNIQYF

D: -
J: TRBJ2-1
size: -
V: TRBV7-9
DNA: TGTGCCAGCAGCTTACAGGGCGATGAGCAGTTCTTC
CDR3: CASSLQGDEQFF

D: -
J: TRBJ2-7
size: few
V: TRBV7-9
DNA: TGTGCCAGCAGCCCATCACCCCCGGGACAATCCTACGAGCAGTACTTC
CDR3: CASSPSPPGQSYEQYF

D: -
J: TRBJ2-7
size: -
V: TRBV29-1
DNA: TGCAGCATCCAAGGAGGGGACCGGTCCTACGAGCAGTACTTC
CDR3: CSIQGGDRSYEQYF